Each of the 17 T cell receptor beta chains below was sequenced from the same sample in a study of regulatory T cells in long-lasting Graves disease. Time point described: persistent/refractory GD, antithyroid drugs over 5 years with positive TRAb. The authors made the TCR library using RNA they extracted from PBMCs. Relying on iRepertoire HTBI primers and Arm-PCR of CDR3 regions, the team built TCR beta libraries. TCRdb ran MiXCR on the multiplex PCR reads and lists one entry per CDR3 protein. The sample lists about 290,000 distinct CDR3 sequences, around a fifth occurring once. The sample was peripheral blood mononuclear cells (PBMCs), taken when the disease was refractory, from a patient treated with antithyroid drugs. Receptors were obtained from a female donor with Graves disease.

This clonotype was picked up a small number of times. The CDR3 nucleotides are TGCGCCAGCAGCTGGGAACAGGGAAGAACCGGGGAGCTGTTTTTT. Residues: CASSWEQGRTGELFF. J is TRBJ2-2 and V is TRBV5-1, with D possibly matching TRBD1 (6 bases). V lost 3 bases and J 5 bases, leaving 14 bases between the germline ends. Germline values: CDR1 SGHRS, CDR2 YFSETQ. There are 15 residues in the CDR3.

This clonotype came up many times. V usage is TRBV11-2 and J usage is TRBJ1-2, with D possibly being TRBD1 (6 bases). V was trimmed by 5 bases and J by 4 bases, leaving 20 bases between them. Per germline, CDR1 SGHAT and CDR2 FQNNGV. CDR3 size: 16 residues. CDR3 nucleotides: TGTGCCAGCAGCCCTACCTCGACAGGCGACAGCTATGGCTACACCTTC. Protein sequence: CASSPTSTGDSYGYTF.

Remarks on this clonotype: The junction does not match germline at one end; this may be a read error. The CDR3 nucleotides are TGTGCCAGCAGCCCGAACCCTTGGCGGACCCGGGGAGAGACCCAGTACTTT. This sequence encodes CASSPNPWRTRGETQYF. The chain has TRBV7-8 and TRBJ2-5; D perhaps matches TRBD2 (5 bases). This CDR3 contains 17 residues. The germline V gene has CDR1 SGHVS and CDR2 FQNEAQ.

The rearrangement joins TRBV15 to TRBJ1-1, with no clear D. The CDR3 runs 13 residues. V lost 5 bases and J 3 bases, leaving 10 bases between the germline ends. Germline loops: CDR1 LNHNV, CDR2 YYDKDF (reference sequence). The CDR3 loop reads CATSGVGDTEAFF. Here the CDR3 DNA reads TGTGCCACCAGCGGAGTAGGAGACACTGAAGCTTTCTTT.

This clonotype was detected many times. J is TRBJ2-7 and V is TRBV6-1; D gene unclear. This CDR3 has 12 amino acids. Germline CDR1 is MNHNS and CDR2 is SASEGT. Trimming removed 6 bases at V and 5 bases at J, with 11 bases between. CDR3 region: CASSHPEHEQYF. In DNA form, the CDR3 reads TGTGCCAGCAGCCACCCCGAGCACGAGCAGTACTTC.

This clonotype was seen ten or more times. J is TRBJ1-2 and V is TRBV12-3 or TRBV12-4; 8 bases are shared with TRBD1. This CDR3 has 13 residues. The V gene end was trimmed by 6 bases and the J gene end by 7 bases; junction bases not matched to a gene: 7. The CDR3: CASSEYRGTGYTF. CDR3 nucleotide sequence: TGTGCCAGCAGCGAATACAGGGGGACTGGCTACACCTTC.

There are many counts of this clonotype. The CDR3: CASRRSTGGSYGYTF. The CDR3 DNA reads as TGTGCCAGCAGGCGATCGACAGGGGGGAGCTATGGCTACACCTTC. The rearrangement links TRBV7-2 to TRBJ1-2; 9 positions agree with TRBD1. V lost 6 bases and J lost 4; bases outside the gene matches: 9. The germline V gene has CDR1 SGHTA and CDR2 FQGNSA. The CDR3 runs to 15 residues.

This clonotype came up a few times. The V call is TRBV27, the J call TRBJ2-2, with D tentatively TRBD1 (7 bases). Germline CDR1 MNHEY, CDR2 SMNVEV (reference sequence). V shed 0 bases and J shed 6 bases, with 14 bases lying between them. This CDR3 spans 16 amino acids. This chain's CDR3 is CASSLSGQGEAGELFF. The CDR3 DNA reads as TGTGCCAGCAGTTTATCAGGGCAGGGGGAGGCCGGGGAGCTGTTTTTT.

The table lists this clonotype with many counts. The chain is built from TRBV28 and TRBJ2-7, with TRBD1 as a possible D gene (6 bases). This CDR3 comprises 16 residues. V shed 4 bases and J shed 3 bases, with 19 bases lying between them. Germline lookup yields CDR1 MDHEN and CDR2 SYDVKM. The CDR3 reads CASSSPLGDKIYEQYF. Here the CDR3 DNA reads TGTGCCAGCAGTTCCCCTCTGGGGGACAAAATCTACGAGCAGTACTTC.

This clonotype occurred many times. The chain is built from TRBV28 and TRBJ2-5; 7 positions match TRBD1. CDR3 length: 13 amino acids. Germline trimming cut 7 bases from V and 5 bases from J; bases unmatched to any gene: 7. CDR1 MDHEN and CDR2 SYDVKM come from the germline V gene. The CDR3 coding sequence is TGTGCCAGCACGAGAGGGGGCTTGGAGACCCAGTACTTC. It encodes CASTRGGLETQYF.

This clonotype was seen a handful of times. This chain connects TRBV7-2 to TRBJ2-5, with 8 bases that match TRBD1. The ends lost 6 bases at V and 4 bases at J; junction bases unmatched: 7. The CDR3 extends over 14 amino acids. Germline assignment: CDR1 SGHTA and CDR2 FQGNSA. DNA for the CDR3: TGTGCCAGCAGAAATACAGGGGGGTCAGAGACCCAGTACTTC. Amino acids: CASRNTGGSETQYF.

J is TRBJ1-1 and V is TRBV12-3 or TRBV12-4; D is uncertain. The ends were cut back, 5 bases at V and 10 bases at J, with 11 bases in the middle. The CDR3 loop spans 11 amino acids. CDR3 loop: CASSEAFSAFF. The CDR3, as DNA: TGTGCCAGCAGTGAGGCTTTTTCAGCTTTCTTT.

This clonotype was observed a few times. CDR3: CAWATDYEQYF. Here the CDR3 DNA reads TGTGCCTGGGCCACGGACTACGAGCAGTACTTC. The genes are TRBV30 and TRBJ2-7; D gene uncertain. This CDR3 contains 11 residues. Trimming left V 5 bases short and J 3 bases short, with 8 bases between. Germline-derived CDR1 and CDR2 are GTSNPN and SVGIG (reference sequence). The entire variable domain, with the rest obtained from reference TRBV30 and TRBJ2-7, is as follows: SQTIHQWPATLVQPVGSPLSLECTVEGTSNPNLYWYRQAAGRGLQLLFYSVGIGQISSEVPQNLSASRPQDRQFILSSKKLLLSDSGFYLCAWATDYEQYFGPGTRLTVT.

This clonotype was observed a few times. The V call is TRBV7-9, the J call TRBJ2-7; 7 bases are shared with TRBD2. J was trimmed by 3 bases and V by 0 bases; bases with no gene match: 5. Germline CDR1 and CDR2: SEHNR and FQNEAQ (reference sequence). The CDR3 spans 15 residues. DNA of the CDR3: TGTGCCAGCAGCTTAGCGGCGGGGGTCGACTACGAGCAGTACTTC. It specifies CASSLAAGVDYEQYF.

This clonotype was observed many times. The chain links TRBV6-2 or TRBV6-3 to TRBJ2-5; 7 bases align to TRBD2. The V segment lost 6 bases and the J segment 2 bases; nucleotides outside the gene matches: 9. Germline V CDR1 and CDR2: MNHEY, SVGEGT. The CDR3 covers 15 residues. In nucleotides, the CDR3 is TGTGCCAGCAGCTCCGGACTAGGACCACAAGAGACCCAGTACTTC. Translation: CASSSGLGPQETQYF.

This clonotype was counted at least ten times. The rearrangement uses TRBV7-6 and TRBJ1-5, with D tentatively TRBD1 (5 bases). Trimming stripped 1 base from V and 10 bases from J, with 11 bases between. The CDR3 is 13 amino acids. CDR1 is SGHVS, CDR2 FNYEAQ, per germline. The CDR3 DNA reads TGTGCCAGCAGCTTAGAAGGGGTAGACCCCCAGCATTTT. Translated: CASSLEGVDPQHF.

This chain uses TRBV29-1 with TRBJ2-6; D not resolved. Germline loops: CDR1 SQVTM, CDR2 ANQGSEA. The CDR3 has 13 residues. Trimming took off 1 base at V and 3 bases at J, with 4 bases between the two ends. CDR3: CSVEGSGANVLTF. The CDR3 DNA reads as TGCAGCGTTGAAGGGAGTGGGGCCAACGTCCTGACTTTC.